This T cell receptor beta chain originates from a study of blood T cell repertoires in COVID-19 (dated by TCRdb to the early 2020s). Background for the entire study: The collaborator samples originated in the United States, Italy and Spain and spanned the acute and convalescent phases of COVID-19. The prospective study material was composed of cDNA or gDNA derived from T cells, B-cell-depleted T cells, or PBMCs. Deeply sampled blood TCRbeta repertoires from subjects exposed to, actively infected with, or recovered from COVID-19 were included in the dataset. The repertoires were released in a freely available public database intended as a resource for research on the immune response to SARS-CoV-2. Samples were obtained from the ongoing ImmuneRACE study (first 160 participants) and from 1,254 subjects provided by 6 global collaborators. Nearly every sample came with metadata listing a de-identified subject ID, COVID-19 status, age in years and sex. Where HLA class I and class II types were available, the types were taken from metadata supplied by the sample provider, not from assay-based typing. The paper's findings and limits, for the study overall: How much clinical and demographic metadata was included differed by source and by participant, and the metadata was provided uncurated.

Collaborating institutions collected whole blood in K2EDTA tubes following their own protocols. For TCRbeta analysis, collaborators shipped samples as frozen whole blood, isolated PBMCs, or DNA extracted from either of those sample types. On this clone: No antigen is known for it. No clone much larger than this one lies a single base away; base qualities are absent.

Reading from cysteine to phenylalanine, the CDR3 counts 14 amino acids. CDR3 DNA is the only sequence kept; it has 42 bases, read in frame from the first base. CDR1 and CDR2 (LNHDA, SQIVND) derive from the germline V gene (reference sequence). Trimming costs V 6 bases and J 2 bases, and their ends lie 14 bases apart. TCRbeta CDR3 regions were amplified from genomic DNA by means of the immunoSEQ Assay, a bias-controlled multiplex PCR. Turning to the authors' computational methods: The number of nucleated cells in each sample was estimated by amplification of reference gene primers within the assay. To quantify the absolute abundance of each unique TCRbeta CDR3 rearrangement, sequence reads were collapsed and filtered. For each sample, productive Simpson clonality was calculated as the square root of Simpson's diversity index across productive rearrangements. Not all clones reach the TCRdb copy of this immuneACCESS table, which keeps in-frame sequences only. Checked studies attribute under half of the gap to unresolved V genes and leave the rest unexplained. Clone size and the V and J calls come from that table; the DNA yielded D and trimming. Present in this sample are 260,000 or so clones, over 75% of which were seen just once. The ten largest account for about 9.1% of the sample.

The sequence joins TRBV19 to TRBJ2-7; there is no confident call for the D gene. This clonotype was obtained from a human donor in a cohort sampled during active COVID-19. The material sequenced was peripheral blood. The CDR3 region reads CASSLRLIPYEQYF. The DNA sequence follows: TGTGCCAGTAGCCTAAGACTGATTCCCTACGAGCAGTACTTC.